Listed below are T cell receptor beta chains from one sample, sequenced in a study of T-cell reconstitution after alpha-beta-depleted transplantation in children. MiXCR was run by TCRdb on the PCR reads, yielding one entry per CDR3 protein. Among 350,000 to 450,000 distinct CDR3 sequences, about a fifth were seen once, and the ten largest hold 3.8%. Sample: PBMCs from the stem cell graft donor, taken from the stem cell graft. These receptor sequences come from a human donor who donated a stem cell graft to a child with acute myeloid leukemia. Both conserved end residues are part of each CDR3. D genes are given only for firm matches. Clone size is shown for a subset of rows, as once, few, many or a class of expanded clone.

V	D	size	J	CDR3	DNA
TRBV4-1	-	-	TRBJ2-2	CASSQLARDGLSGELFF	TGCGCCAGCAGCCAACTAGCCCGGGACGGGCTTTCGGGGGAGCTGTTTTTT
TRBV4-1	TRBD2	-	TRBJ2-1	CASSPSGRYNEKFF	TGCGCCAGCAGTCCTAGCGGGAGGTACAATGAGAAGTTCTTC
TRBV3-1	TRBD2	-	TRBJ2-3	CASSWESGSEDTQYF	TGTGCCAGCAGTTGGGAGAGCGGGAGTGAAGATACGCAGTATTTT
TRBV20-1	-	-	TRBJ2-7	CSAVGAVPNTYEQYF	TGCAGTGCAGTTGGTGCCGTACCGAACACCTACGAGCAGTACTTC
TRBV10-2	-	-	TRBJ2-1	CARALDRHNEQFF	TGCGCCAGGGCCCTGGACCGTCACAATGAGCAGTTCTTC
TRBV7-3	-	-	TRBJ2-1	CASSSQMSSYNEQFF	TGTGCCAGCAGCTCCCAGATGAGCTCCTACAATGAGCAGTTCTTC
TRBV29-1	-	many	TRBJ2-7	CSVGRGGGNEQYF	TGCAGCGTTGGTCGGGGAGGGGGCAATGAGCAGTACTTC
TRBV29-1	-	many	TRBJ1-2	CSSIDGQGNYGYTF	TGCAGCAGCATAGACGGGCAGGGTAACTATGGCTACACCTTC
TRBV25-1	TRBD2	many	TRBJ2-1	CASNSGWLNEQFF	TGTGCCAGCAATAGCGGGTGGCTGAATGAGCAGTTCTTC
TRBV7-2	-	-	TRBJ2-4	CASSPRPQFGVYYF	TGTGCCAGCAGCCCGCGCCCCCAGTTCGGGGTCTATTACTTC
TRBV20-1	TRBD1	-	TRBJ2-2	CSAMGRGRDTGELFF	TGCAGTGCTATGGGCAGGGGGCGCGACACCGGGGAGCTGTTTTTT
TRBV20-1	-	few	TRBJ2-7	CSAARTGAYEQYF	TGCAGTGCTGCCCGGACGGGTGCCTACGAGCAGTACTTC
TRBV29-1	TRBD2	few	TRBJ2-1	CSVVTSGILEQFF	TGCAGCGTTGTGACTAGCGGGATACTTGAGCAGTTCTTC
TRBV20-1	TRBD2	few	TRBJ2-2	CSASTGLASTGELFF	TGCAGTGCTAGTACGGGACTAGCGTCCACCGGGGAGCTGTTTTTT
TRBV6-2/TRBV6-3	-	few	TRBJ2-7	CASAGTNIYEQYF	TGTGCCAGCGCCGGGACAAACATCTACGAGCAGTACTTC
TRBV2	-	-	TRBJ2-7	CASGGDASYEQYF	TGTGCCAGCGGGGGCGACGCTTCCTACGAGCAGTACTTC
TRBV11-1	-	-	TRBJ2-7	CASSYELRSSSGGYEQYF	TGTGCCAGCAGCTACGAGCTTAGGAGTTCAAGCGGAGGGTACGAGCAGTACTTC
TRBV18	-	few	TRBJ1-2	CASSPSQGTNYGYTF	TGTGCCAGCTCACCTTCCCAGGGAACTAACTATGGCTACACCTTC
TRBV29-1	-	-	TRBJ2-7	CSVAPENTYEQYF	TGCAGCGTTGCCCCTGAAAACACCTACGAGCAGTACTTC
TRBV4-3	-	few	TRBJ1-6	CASSQGRAYNSPLHF	TGCGCCAGCAGCCAAGGCCGAGCCTATAATTCACCCCTCCACTTT
TRBV28	TRBD2	-	TRBJ2-1	CASSSNLAESYNEQFF	TGTGCCAGCAGTTCAAACCTAGCGGAATCCTACAATGAGCAGTTCTTC
TRBV7-9	TRBD2	few	TRBJ2-5	CASSLGGLADFLETQYF	TGTGCCAGCAGCTTAGGAGGACTAGCAGATTTCTTGGAGACCCAGTACTTC
TRBV12-3/TRBV12-4	-	-	TRBJ2-7	CASSPSLAPSSYEQYF	TGTGCCAGCAGCCCCAGCCTAGCGCCTAGCTCCTACGAGCAGTACTTC
TRBV5-1	-	few	TRBJ1-1	CASSLDSLESEAFF	TGCGCCAGCAGCTTGGACAGCTTAGAATCTGAAGCTTTCTTT
TRBV7-9	-	-	TRBJ2-3	CASSFVDAITDTQYF	TGTGCCAGCAGCTTTGTGGACGCGATCACAGATACGCAGTATTTT
TRBV20-1	-	-	TRBJ1-1	CSARDMMRGSYAEAFF	TGCAGTGCTAGAGATATGATGAGGGGGTCGTACGCTGAAGCTTTCTTT
TRBV6-2/TRBV6-3	TRBD2	-	TRBJ2-1	CASSLDPGLAGAPYNEQFF	TGTGCCAGCAGTCTAGACCCCGGACTAGCGGGAGCCCCCTACAATGAGCAGTTCTTC
TRBV7-6	-	few	TRBJ2-1	CASSLSRVAPNEQFF	TGTGCCAGCAGCTTAAGCAGGGTAGCGCCAAATGAGCAGTTCTTC
TRBV20-1	-	-	TRBJ1-5	CSARDLGGDGQPQHF	TGCAGTGCTAGAGATCTGGGAGGGGATGGTCAGCCCCAGCATTTT
TRBV7-3	TRBD2	-	TRBJ2-5	CASSLNQGGSETQYF	TGTGCCAGCAGCTTAAATCAGGGAGGGTCCGAGACCCAGTACTTC
TRBV4-1	-	-	TRBJ2-7	CASSQEEIAYEQYF	TGCGCCAGCAGCCAGGAGGAGATAGCCTACGAGCAGTACTTC
TRBV9	-	many	TRBJ2-1	CASSVGGEQFF	TGTGCCAGCAGCGTAGGGGGTGAGCAGTTCTTC
TRBV2	-	few	TRBJ1-1	CASEVGVGGTEAFF	TGTGCCAGCGAGGTTGGGGTCGGTGGCACTGAAGCTTTCTTT
TRBV5-6	TRBD2	-	TRBJ2-2	CASRTSGRTGELFF	TGTGCCAGCAGGACTAGCGGGAGGACCGGGGAGCTGTTTTTT
TRBV6-1	TRBD1	-	TRBJ2-7	CATSKTGQSYEQYF	TGTGCCACCTCAAAGACAGGGCAGTCCTACGAGCAGTACTTC
TRBV12-5	TRBD2	few	TRBJ2-7	CASGLDTSGSLNEQYF	TGTGCTAGTGGTTTAGATACTAGCGGGAGTTTAAACGAGCAGTACTTC
TRBV7-6	TRBD1	-	TRBJ2-1	CASSLGQGLRNEQFF	TGTGCCAGCAGCCTAGGACAGGGTCTTCGGAATGAGCAGTTCTTC
TRBV5-1	TRBD2	few	TRBJ2-3	CASSLGGLAGFTDTQYF	TGCGCCAGCAGCTTGGGGGGACTAGCGGGATTCACAGATACGCAGTATTTT
TRBV7-8	-	-	TRBJ2-7	CASSVREYEQYF	TGTGCCAGCAGCGTCAGGGAGTACGAGCAGTACTTC
TRBV4-1	TRBD2	-	TRBJ2-1	CASSPAASGIFIEQFF	TGCGCCAGCAGCCCAGCTGCTAGCGGGATTTTTATTGAGCAGTTCTTC
TRBV5-1	-	few	TRBJ2-5	CASSLDPGLGAQYF	TGCGCCAGCAGCTTGGATCCAGGACTCGGGGCCCAGTACTTC
TRBV7-2	-	-	TRBJ1-3	CASSLDFGNTIYF	TGTGCCAGCAGCTTAGACTTTGGAAACACCATATATTTT
TRBV28	TRBD1	-	TRBJ2-7	CASSFLGQGSSYEQYF	TGTGCCAGCAGTTTTTTGGGACAGGGGTCCTCCTACGAGCAGTACTTC
TRBV5-1	-	few	TRBJ2-7	CASSSRQGIYEQYF	TGCGCCAGCAGCAGCCGCCAGGGGATCTACGAGCAGTACTTC
TRBV24-1	-	few	TRBJ2-1	CATSAARPTEQFF	TGTGCCACCAGTGCAGCCCGACCGACTGAGCAGTTCTTC
TRBV12-2	-	few	TRBJ1-1	CASRPSPMNTEAFF	TGTGCAAGTCGCCCCTCTCCGATGAACACTGAAGCTTTCTTT
TRBV7-9	TRBD1	few	TRBJ2-1	CASSVGDRVYNEQFF	TGTGCCAGCAGCGTAGGGGACAGGGTATACAATGAGCAGTTCTTC
TRBV20-1	-	many	TRBJ2-7	CSASPGAYEQYF	TGCAGTGCTAGCCCGGGGGCCTACGAGCAGTACTTC
TRBV20-1	-	many	TRBJ2-6	CSARVRAGLGGANVLTF	TGCAGTGCTAGAGTCAGAGCAGGCTTGGGTGGGGCCAACGTCCTGACTTTC
TRBV5-1	-	-	TRBJ2-5	CASSLAGQKETQYF	TGCGCCAGCAGCTTGGCCGGGCAGAAAGAGACCCAGTACTTC
TRBV27	TRBD2	many	TRBJ2-7	CASSSAGASIYEQYF	TGTGCCAGCAGTTCAGCGGGAGCTAGCATTTACGAGCAGTACTTC
TRBV12-3/TRBV12-4	-	-	TRBJ2-7	CASSPGLPGEQYF	TGTGCCAGCAGTCCGGGACTTCCGGGGGAGCAGTACTTC
TRBV12-3/TRBV12-4	TRBD1	-	TRBJ2-2	CASSPRTGYTGELFF	TGTGCCAGCAGTCCCAGGACAGGTTACACCGGGGAGCTGTTTTTT
TRBV28	-	once	TRBJ2-7	CASRGTGWEQYF	TGTGCCAGCAGGGGTACAGGGTGGGAGCAGTACTTC
TRBV6-5	-	few	TRBJ2-5	CASSYEGVLQETQYF	TGTGCCAGCAGTTACGAGGGAGTCCTACAAGAGACCCAGTACTTC
TRBV28	TRBD1	-	TRBJ2-7	CASRDRWSNEQYF	TGTGCCAGCCGGGACAGGTGGTCCAACGAGCAGTACTTC
TRBV2	-	-	TRBJ2-7	CASSNYGEQYF	TGTGCCAGCAGCAACTACGGCGAGCAGTACTTC
TRBV7-2	TRBD1	few	TRBJ1-6	CASSLGQGEYSPLHF	TGTGCCAGCAGCTTGGGACAGGGGGAATATTCACCCCTCCACTTT
TRBV7-9	-	-	TRBJ1-4	CASSLGGVQGKLFF	TGTGCCAGCAGCTTAGGAGGGGTTCAAGGGAAACTGTTTTTT